This T cell receptor (beta chain) was recorded in a study of cytomegalovirus exposure and HLA in healthy donors (dated by TCRdb to 2015 to 2018). For the wider study: In an earlier analysis of 450 to 750 of the donors, roughly 300 Gb of sequence data and 120 million or so unique TCR beta sequences from 150 million to 200 million T cells were reported. An early release that covered fewer than 750 HLA-typed donors contained approximately 300 gigabases of sequencing data and tens of millions of unique TCR sequences. The genetic ancestry cluster associated with self-reported Caucasian donors included 81% of the approximately 430 genotyped donors. The study aimed to test whether signatures of past pathogen exposure could be identified by cataloging public T cell receptors. The study profiled the T cell repertoires of 666 subjects by immunosequencing and related them to cytomegalovirus serostatus. Besides the first cohort of around 700 subjects, a separate validation cohort made up of some 110 different subjects was used. High-throughput TCR immunosequencing, statistical association of individual TCRs with disease status, and machine learning were combined to predict cytomegalovirus infection status. A later analysis re-analyzed previously published TCR beta repertoires from 500 to 700 donors and added high-resolution HLA genotyping to study TCR occurrence patterns. Rather than using new phenotypic data, the later analysis identified candidate immune exposures from TCR beta sequences and from how often those sequences occurred across donors. In an earlier analysis of a few hundred of the donors, high-throughput TCR beta sequencing was used to judge whether each TCR beta V gene segment behaved as functional or pseudogenic. Donor age, sex, ethnicity and CMV serostatus were compiled together with the repertoire data. Genome-wide SNP genotypes for about three fifths of the 666 donors were used in a later genetic analysis, which treated that subset as a discovery cohort. All discovery cohort repertoires had been generated on a single sequencing platform. Both class I and class II loci were covered by HLA typing, at four-digit resolution. The number of typed donors differed by locus: roughly 629-630 for A, B, C, DRB1 and DQB1; 522 for DQA1; approximately 600 for DPA1; and roughly 470 for DPB1. Several DR-DQ haplotypes were treated as single units for association and clustering because of strong linkage in the cohort. Across 300 to 400 genotyped donors of the cohort, an average of about 220,000 unique TCR beta nucleotide sequences per donor were sequenced, and roughly 20% of those sequences were non-productive.

As regards this clone: The antigen it recognizes is unknown. One base away there is no much larger clone; base qualities are not given.

For CDR1 and CDR2, the germline V gene lists SGHAT and FQNNGV. There are 16 amino acids in the CDR3, from cysteine to phenylalanine inclusive. The kept DNA is CDR3 alone, 48 bases in frame from the first base. Clipping removes 5 bases from V and 0 bases from J, with 6 as the unmatched junction base count. The cohort consisted of 666 healthy bone marrow donors. At the time of sampling, all cohort members were nominally healthy, though unrecorded immune exposures were likely present. The donor tested CMV seropositive, placing the donor among the 310 or so seropositive members of the cohort. Each donor provided a peripheral blood sample, and peripheral blood mononuclear cells were used for TCR beta sequencing. Genomic DNA was extracted from the blood cell samples with the Qiagen DNeasy Blood Extraction Kit. The paper as a whole reports these results and caveats: Some IMGT-functional V segments, including TRBV6-2 and TRBV6-3, could not be distinguished by the 87-base-pair reads and were therefore excluded. An association between a missense DCLRE1C variant and V-gene and J-gene trimming of TCR beta chains was found in a later genetic analysis and replicated in an independent cohort. A further reported finding was that TCR beta sequences accurately predicted the HLA-A and HLA-B alleles for most subjects in the first cohort. Because counts were too low, fewer than 20 rarely observed V segments, including chromosome 9 orphons, were excluded from the earlier analysis of 587 of the donors. A few of the identified cytomegalovirus-associated TCR beta chains were confirmed in vitro to be specific for cytomegalovirus antigens. HLA typing was unavailable for some donors at each locus, so association tests used only the typed subset. In a later analysis, some 17,000 TCR beta sequences were associated with specific HLA alleles at a false discovery rate of 0.05. The cohort was sequenced for TCR beta chains only, and without alpha or paired-chain data the features that could be detected were limited. Linkage disequilibrium might explain the correlated functional status among segregating V segments, but an unknown experimental factor could not be ruled out. The classifier was reported to diagnose cytomegalovirus status with high specificity and sensitivity in both the original cohort and the validation cohort. In an earlier analysis of fewer than 750 of the donors, most TCR beta V segments were observed in productive rearrangements about 87% or about 30% of the time, broadly matching IMGT annotations. According to a later analysis, TCR association rates differed among HLA loci, with DRB1 alleles showing the most associated TCRs and HLA-C alleles showing the fewest. Immune exposure information for the cohort was limited to CMV serostatus. According to a later analysis, parvovirus B19, influenza, CMV and Epstein-Barr virus appeared linked to several top co-occurrence clusters. According to the authors, the approach could potentially be generalized to other disease states and immunological phenotypes. Compared with the roughly 670-donor mean, donors in an Asian-associated ancestry cluster had fewer N-insertions in productive TCRs, according to a later genetic analysis. Most CMV-associated TCR beta chains appeared to be HLA-restricted in a later analysis, and the HLA associations seemed to be driven largely by CMV exposure. Assigning TCR associations to individual alleles was difficult when HLA alleles, especially DR and DQ, strongly co-occurred. While some public TCRs were present in many individuals, most TCR sequences turned up only very rarely across donors. A cluster of highly shared sequence variants was judged likely to represent a technical artifact of the sequencing pipeline. Presence/absence analyses assumed roughly uniform sequencing depth across donors, an assumption that may not hold. A later analysis found that HLA-associated TCR beta chains were more clonally expanded and had lower generation probabilities than equally common non-associated chains. The study gave a list of some 150 TCR beta chains associated with cytomegalovirus.

To prepare the library, the immunoSEQ multiplex PCR assay was applied. A mixture of 60 forward primers for TCR Vbeta segments and 13 reverse primers for TCR Jbeta segments was used in the multiplex PCR. A multiplex PCR assay on genomic DNA amplified the CDR3 region of rearranged TCR beta genes. On the Illumina HiSeq System, the amplified TCR beta libraries were sequenced as 87-base-pair reads. The study's processing was this. In a later analysis, some 80 million unique TCR beta chains were counted across the 500 to 700 repertoires, and approximately 11 million of these chains were shared by at least two donors. Raw reads were error-corrected and collapsed into unique sequences by a nearest-neighbor algorithm in which closely related sequences were merged to remove PCR and sequencing errors. Alignment of CDR3 sequences to IMGT reference sequences was used to assign V, D and J gene segments. For a sequence to be retained, at least a six-nucleotide match to both a V gene segment and a J gene segment was required. A rearrangement counted as productive if the CDR3 had no stop codons and remained in frame with V and J, and every other rearrangement counted as non-productive. CDR3 was defined by IMGT convention, running from the second conserved V-encoded cysteine to the conserved J-encoded phenylalanine. Sequences without an unambiguous match to a single V gene segment were excluded from the earlier analysis of approximately 600 of the donors. In an earlier analysis of several hundred of the donors, V segments were called functional above 56.7% productive rearrangements and were called segregating when the between-donor standard deviation exceeded 5%. A statistical classification framework was developed to diagnose cytomegalovirus status using the catalog of TCR beta chain sequences. A later analysis assigned V and J genes by comparing TCR nucleotide sequences with IMGT/GENE-DB human TR gene sequences. In a later analysis, CDR3 sequences and most-parsimonious VDJ recombination scenarios were assigned using the TCRdist pipeline. In a later analysis, every TCR beta chain was defined by the combination of its CDR3 amino acid sequence and its V-gene family, and reads without a unique V-gene family were dropped. In a later analysis, 450 to 600 highly shared, low-generation-probability nucleotide sequences were removed to address suspected cross-contamination and a sequencing artifact. For each public chain, a later analysis derived a clonal expansion index from normalized ranks of inferred template counts within each repertoire. In a later analysis, generation probabilities were computed with a VDJ recombination model fitted to out-of-frame rearrangements, and the resulting probabilities were checked against IGoR. In a later analysis, hypergeometric tests were used to score TCR-TCR, TCR-HLA and TCR-CMV co-occurrence, with a repertoire-size bias correction applied to TCR pairs. False discovery rates were estimated in a later analysis by permuting HLA or CMV assignments 20 times. A later analysis grouped co-occurring TCRs with DBSCAN, adding TCRdist sequence similarity when clustering within HLA-allele-positive subsets. Co-occurrence clustering excluded repertoires with fewer than 30,000 or more than 120,000 public chains, plus five with anomalous nucleotide sharing. Imported from immuneACCESS, the table was reduced by TCRdb to in-frame sequences with V and J called. These copies leave out some clones; in studies compared against another copy, an unresolved V gene accounts for under half, and the cause of the remainder is not known. V and J calls and clone size are those listed in that table; D and trimming were worked out from the DNA. Counted in this sample were 100,000 to 150,000 clones; more than 75% of them appeared once. The biggest ten clones account for around 14% of the sample.

The rearranged chain carries TRBV11-2 and TRBJ1-3; a stretch of 8 junction bases matches TRBD1. The sequence came from an older woman in good health and CMV-seropositive. The sample taken for sequencing was PBMCs. The nucleotides are TGTGCCAGCAGCGCGCGGACAGGGCGCTCTGGAAACACCATATATTTT. It is translated as CASSARTGRSGNTIYF.